This T cell receptor (beta chain) appears in the sequencing data of a study of cytomegalovirus exposure and HLA in healthy donors. Study at large: In terms of ancestry, the Caucasian-associated cluster contained roughly 81% of the roughly 400 genotyped donors. Whole-study findings and limits: There were reportedly fewer N-insertions in an Asian-associated ancestry cluster than the roughly 700-donor mean, in a later analysis. In an earlier analysis, productive rearrangement rates for most beta V segments clustered near 87% or 30%. V- and J-gene trimming in TCR beta was tied to a missense DCLRE1C variant by an analysis performed later.

The PCR made use of 60 Vbeta and 13 Jbeta primers. Sequencing used immunoSEQ multiplex PCR; TCRdb keeps in-frame clones, though not all of them. The top ten hold 1.5% to 2% of the sample, which has fewer than 250,000 clones, approximately 86% seen once. On this clone: Its antigen is unidentified.

The TCR comes from a woman under 30 in good health and CMV-seronegative. Sequencing was done on a sample of PBMCs.

CDR3: CAWSHGQQNTEAFF. The CDR3 DNA reads TGTGCCTGGAGCCACGGACAGCAGAACACTGAAGCTTTCTTT. The rearrangement joins TRBV30 to TRBJ1-1; D perhaps matches TRBD1 (6 bases). The CDR3 sequence is 14 residues long. V was trimmed by 3 bases and J by 1 base, leaving 12 bases between them. CDR1 GTSNPN and CDR2 SVGIG come from the germline V gene (reference sequence). Filled out from reference TRBV30 and TRBJ1-1, the complete variable domain reads SQTIHQWPATLVQPVGSPLSLECTVEGTSNPNLYWYRQAAGRGLQLLFYSVGIGQISSEVPQNLSASRPQDRQFILSSKKLLLSDSGFYLCAWSHGQQNTEAFFGQGTRLTVV.